This passage covers 5 T cell receptor beta chains from one sample sequenced in a study of blood T cell repertoires in COVID-19. TCRdb's copy holds only in-frame clones and misses some; the assay was immunoSEQ multiplex PCR. In the table there are fewer than 400,000 clones, 85% to 90% of which are singletons. The specimen sequenced was peripheral blood. These receptors came from a woman younger than 45 with COVID-19, enrolled during active disease.

The CDR3 here is CASSANPHTDSHGYTF. The CDR3 bases are TGTGCCAGCAGCGCGAATCCCCATACGGACAGCCATGGCTACACCTTC. The V call is TRBV9, the J call TRBJ1-2, with a weak D call TRBD1 (6 bases). V was shortened by 3 bases and J by 6 bases, with 21 bases between the two germline ends. This CDR3 has 16 amino acids. Germline CDR1 SGDLS, CDR2 YYNGEE.

The rearrangement joins TRBV7-9 to TRBJ2-2; 7 nucleotides match TRBD2. CDR3 size: 12 residues. Germline values: CDR1 SEHNR, CDR2 FQNEAQ (reference sequence). The junction had 3 bases not matched to a gene; V was cut back by 5 bases and J by 9 bases. The CDR3 nucleotides are TGTGCCAGCAGCCCGACTAGCCGGGAGCTGTTTTTT. This codes for CASSPTSRELFF.

The chain recombines TRBV20-1 with TRBJ1-1; 7 bases line up with TRBD1. The CDR3 has 11 amino acids. Losses at the gene ends were 5 bases for V and 7 bases for J; bases not matched to a gene: 4. Germline V gene lookup returns CDR1 DFQATT and CDR2 SNEGSKA (reference sequence). The DNA of the CDR3 is TGCAGTGCTCAAAGGGGGCGTGAAGCTTTCTTT. Amino acid sequence: CSAQRGREAFF.

This chain connects TRBV5-5 to TRBJ1-3; 9 nucleotides align to TRBD1. Germline CDR1 is SGHKS and CDR2 is YYEKEE (reference sequence). Unmatched junction bases numbered 2, after V lost 1 base and J lost 0 bases. The CDR3 covers 16 residues. The CDR3 protein is CASSLLQGASGNTIYF. CDR3 nucleotide sequence: TGTGCCAGCAGCTTGTTACAGGGGGCCTCTGGAAACACCATATATTTT.

The chain joins TRBV29-1 to TRBJ1-1; D might be TRBD1 (6 bases). The germline V gene encodes CDR1 SQVTM and CDR2 ANQGSEA. V was cut by 5 bases and J by 2 bases, with 21 bases left in between. This CDR3 is built from 16 residues. The CDR3 DNA sequence: TGCAGCGTTATCGTCAGGGGCGGGGGGCCAAACACTGAAGCTTTCTTT. Protein product: CSVIVRGGGPNTEAFF.